The present T cell receptor (beta chain) was sequenced within a study of blood T cell repertoires in COVID-19. Study background: Acute and convalescent COVID-19 samples came from the United States, Italy and Spain. T cells, B-cell-depleted T cells, or PBMCs provided the cDNA or gDNA that served as material.

Methods used by the authors: Using reference gene primer amplification, nucleated cell counts were estimated. The protocol was immunoSEQ multiplex PCR, while the TCRdb copy is restricted to in-frame clones and leaves out a portion. V and J calls and clone size are as listed in that table; D and trimming were resolved from the DNA. The sample includes hundreds of thousands of clones, about 83% of them seen just once. The V gene lost 0 bases and the J gene lost 8 bases, with 16 bases spanning the gap. Germline V gene sequence: CDR1 MNHEY, CDR2 SVGAGI. The CDR3 covers 15 residues. The TCR comes from a woman aged 50 to 65 with acute or convalescent COVID-19. The sample taken for sequencing was peripheral blood. The V gene is TRBV6-5, the J gene TRBJ1-1; tentative D call: TRBD1 (5 bases). The CDR3 sequence: CASSYSNSRTTEAFF. The CDR3 nucleotides read TGTGCCAGCAGTTACTCTAATTCCCGGACAACCGAAGCTTTCTTT.